Below are 28 T cell receptor beta chains sequenced from a single sample in a study of T-cell memory formation after mild COVID-19. TCRdb used MiXCR to reprocess the 5' RACE reads, holding one entry per CDR3 protein. The top ten clones hold roughly a fifth of a sample with some 350,000 distinct CDR3 sequences, approximately 13% of them seen once. Sequencing input: PBMCs or a T cell subset sorted from them (not recorded which). These receptors all stem from a man in his late teens or twenties who had mild COVID-19 (a few samples of this study predate the infection). Cell type and time point are not known.

V gene TRBV6-2 or TRBV6-3 combines with J gene TRBJ1-1; possible D gene TRBD1, 6 bases. CDR1 is MNHEY and CDR2 is SVGEGT in the germline V gene. The CDR3 covers 14 residues. V lost 5 bases and J lost 1, with 11 bases in between. The CDR3: CASSIRQENTEAFF. As DNA, the CDR3 is TGTGCCAGCAGTATAAGACAGGAGAACACTGAAGCTTTCTTT.

This clonotype has more than one count but fewer than ten. The rearrangement uses TRBV7-2 and TRBJ2-2; D call uncertain. V was cut by 5 bases and J by 7 bases, with 8 bases left in between. Germline V CDR1 and CDR2: SGHTA, FQGNSA. This CDR3 is built from 12 residues. The CDR3 is CASSVVRGELFF. The CDR3 nucleotides read TGTGCCAGCAGCGTTGTCCGCGGGGAGCTGTTTTTT.

The genes are TRBV6-5 and TRBJ1-1; 9 bases align to TRBD1. V lost 6 bases, J lost 4 bases, and 15 bases stayed unmatched. The V gene's germline CDR1 is MNHEY and CDR2 SVGAGI. This CDR3 has 17 residues. CDR3 coding DNA: TGTGCCAGCAGGCCCTGGGGGACAGGGCGAGCCGGCACTGAAGCTTTCTTT. Its protein is CASRPWGTGRAGTEAFF.

The V and J genes are TRBV29-1 and TRBJ2-7, with D unresolved. Germline loops: CDR1 SQVTM, CDR2 ANQGSEA. The CDR3 spans 11 residues. Trimming pared 8 bases from V and 2 bases from J, leaving 10 bases between. The DNA of the CDR3 is TGCAGCTGTATAGCCGCCTACGAGCAGTACTTC. It is translated as CSCIAAYEQYF.

This clonotype has more than one count but fewer than ten. The gene calls are TRBV6-5 and TRBJ1-6, with a weak D call TRBD1 (5 bases). The V gene's germline CDR1 is MNHEY and CDR2 SVGAGI. V lost 0 bases to trimming and J lost 8 bases, with 14 bases between them. The CDR3 length is 16 residues. The CDR3 DNA is TGTGCCAGCAGTTACTCTCGGGGGGTGAGGGATTCACCCCTCCACTTT. Translated, it gives CASSYSRGVRDSPLHF.

This clonotype was detected many times. This sequence joins TRBV28 and TRBJ1-6, with D possibly being TRBD1 (5 bases). CDR1 is MDHEN and CDR2 is SYDVKM in the germline V gene. The V gene lost 2 bases and the J gene lost 4 bases, with 9 bases spanning the gap. The CDR3 has 15 amino acids. The CDR3 nucleotides are TGTGCCAGCAGTTTAACAGGAGGGTATAATTCACCCCTCCACTTT. Translating gives CASSLTGGYNSPLHF.

This clonotype was found a few times. Here the CDR3 DNA reads TGTGCCAGCAGCTTTGCGGCGGGGGGCCAGATTTACACAGATACGCAGTATTTT. Residues: CASSFAAGGQIYTDTQYF. The chain combines TRBV5-8 with TRBJ2-3; 8 bases agree with TRBD2. CDR1 SGHTS and CDR2 YDEGEE come from the germline V gene. After removal of 2 bases from V and 2 bases from J, the junction contained 13 bases not matched to a gene. This CDR3 spans 18 amino acids.

This clonotype was seen more than once but under ten times. The chain has TRBV7-9 and TRBJ1-1; D uncertain. CDR1 SEHNR and CDR2 FQNEAQ come from the germline V gene (reference sequence). The length of the CDR3 is 13 residues. V lost 5 bases, J lost 4 bases, and 11 bases lay in between. CDR3 coding DNA: TGTGCCAGCAGCACCTACCCTGGCACTGAAGCTTTCTTT. Protein sequence: CASSTYPGTEAFF.

The genes are TRBV6-2 or TRBV6-3 and TRBJ2-7; TRBD2 matches 8 bases. The V gene end was trimmed by 2 bases and the J gene end by 2 bases; junction bases not matched to a gene: 8. CDR3 length: 16 amino acids. Germline V gene sequence: CDR1 MNHEY, CDR2 SVGEGT. The DNA of the CDR3 is TGTGCCAGCAGTTACGGGCTGGTTAGCGGGGCCTACGAGCAGTACGTC. Translated: CASSYGLVSGAYEQYV.

Only a few counts were recorded for this clonotype. V and J are TRBV7-6 and TRBJ2-5, with 7 bases identical to TRBD2. The germline CDR1 and CDR2 sequences are SGHVS and FNYEAQ. The CDR3 extends over 13 amino acids. With 3 bases clipped from V and 5 bases from J, the junction kept 3 bases outside the gene matches. CDR3 protein: CASSLTSSETQYF. The DNA of the CDR3 is TGTGCCAGCAGCTTGACTAGCAGTGAGACCCAGTACTTC.

This chain connects TRBV6-1 to TRBJ2-2; 10 positions match TRBD1. CDR1 is MNHNS, CDR2 SASEGT, per germline. This CDR3 spans 15 amino acids. The junction had 5 bases not matched to a gene; V was cut back by 5 bases and J by 5 bases. The DNA for the CDR3 is TGTGCCAGCAGTATCGGGACAGGGGATACCGGGGAGCTGTTTTTT. Amino acid sequence: CASSIGTGDTGELFF.

This chain connects TRBV6-2 or TRBV6-3 to TRBJ2-1; TRBD2 matches 8 bases. CDR1 is MNHEY, CDR2 SVGEGT, per germline. The CDR3 is 13 amino acids. Trimming took 8 bases from V and 4 from J; bases not matched to a gene: 4. The CDR3 here is CASVTGGYNEQFF. CDR3 nucleotide sequence: TGTGCCAGCGTGACGGGGGGGTACAATGAGCAGTTCTTC.

The sample holds many counts of this clonotype. This chain joins TRBV5-1 and TRBJ2-5; D call uncertain. Trimming shortened V by 1 base and J by 5 bases, and 3 bases separated the two germline ends. CDR1 is SGHRS, CDR2 YFSETQ, per germline. The CDR3 totals 11 residues. CDR3 nucleotide sequence: TGCGCCAGCAGCTTGTATGAGACCCAGTACTTC. This encodes CASSLYETQYF. The whole variable domain, filled in from reference TRBV5-1 and TRBJ2-5, reads KAGVTQTPRYLIKTRGQQVTLSCSPISGHRSVSWYQQTPGQGLQFLFEYFSETQRNKGNFPGRFSGRQFSNSRSEMNVSTLELGDSALYLCASSLYETQYFGPGTRLLVL.

This chain joins TRBV6-1 and TRBJ2-3; D not certain. This CDR3 spans 12 amino acids. Between the trimmed V and J ends, which lost 2 bases and 3 bases, there was a span of 3 bases. Germline V gene sequence: CDR1 MNHNS, CDR2 SASEGT. CDR3 amino acids: CASSETTDTQYF. In nucleotides, the CDR3 is TGTGCCAGCAGTGAAACGACAGATACGCAGTATTTT.

The chain uses TRBV12-5 and TRBJ2-1, with TRBD2 matching 10 bases. There are 16 residues in the CDR3. V dropped 4 bases and J dropped 4; count of bases not matched to a gene: 7. Germline CDR1 is LGHNT and CDR2 is FRNRAP. CDR3: CASGSGTSALYNEQFF. The CDR3 DNA reads as TGTGCTAGTGGTTCCGGGACTAGCGCCTTGTACAATGAGCAGTTCTTC.

The chain recombines TRBV28 with TRBJ1-3; D call uncertain. Germline V CDR1 and CDR2: MDHEN, SYDVKM. This CDR3 is 17 amino acids long. Trimming pared 6 bases from V and 0 bases from J, leaving 18 bases between. Here the CDR3 DNA reads TGTGCCAGCAGCTTACCAAGACCCCTAGGCTCTGGAAACACCATATATTTT. Protein product: CASSLPRPLGSGNTIYF.

This clonotype appeared many times. The CDR3 loop is CASSPPEGPGNEQFF. For the CDR3, the DNA is TGTGCCAGCTCACCTCCCGAAGGGCCAGGCAATGAGCAGTTCTTC. This chain links TRBV18 with TRBJ2-1; unclear D gene. The CDR3 is 15 residues long. Germline-derived CDR1 and CDR2 are KGHSH and LQKENI. Trimming cost V 3 bases and J 6 bases, with 15 bases left between them.

This clonotype has a count of ten or more. This chain links TRBV7-3 with TRBJ2-1; 7 nucleotides match TRBD1. This CDR3 spans 14 amino acids. CDR1 SGHTA and CDR2 FQGTGA come from the germline V gene. Trimming removed 3 bases from V and 6 bases from J; junction bases left unmatched: 5. The CDR3 sequence: CASSFRGRPNEQFF. The CDR3 nucleotides are TGTGCCAGCAGCTTTAGGGGGCGCCCCAATGAGCAGTTCTTC.

This chain connects TRBV29-1 to TRBJ2-3, with a possible D match to TRBD2 (6 bases). The germline CDR1 and CDR2 sequences are SQVTM and ANQGSEA. The CDR3 contains 14 residues. Trimming removed 3 bases at V and 0 bases at J, with 10 bases between. This chain's CDR3 is CSVDASASTDTQYF. CDR3 coding DNA: TGCAGCGTTGACGCTAGCGCTAGCACAGATACGCAGTATTTT.

Details on this clonotype: Compared with germline, one end of the junction differs, possibly owing to a read error. This sequence joins TRBV7-7 and TRBJ2-1; D is unresolved. The CDR3 is 14 amino acids. Germline assignment: CDR1 SSHAT and CDR2 FNYEAQ (reference sequence). The CDR3, as DNA: TGTGCTAGCAGCTTAGACCAGCTATCCACTGAGCAGTTCTTC. Translating it yields CASSLDQLSTEQFF.

The rearrangement uses TRBV12-3 or TRBV12-4 and TRBJ1-5; 7 bases fit TRBD1. This CDR3 spans 15 amino acids. V dropped 8 bases and J dropped 1; count of bases not matched to a gene: 8. The DNA for the CDR3 is TGTGCCAGCGGGGGGTTGGGACAGAGCAATCAGCCCCAGCATTTT. Encoded protein: CASGGLGQSNQPQHF.

This clonotype came up a few times. The V call is TRBV19, the J call TRBJ1-4; no reliable D call. Deletions cut 7 bases from V and 0 bases from J, with 12 bases between. Germline V gene lookup returns CDR1 LNHDA and CDR2 SQIVND (reference sequence). This CDR3 has 15 residues. CDR3 nucleotide sequence: TGTGCCAGTACCCCGCCCGGGGCAACTAATGAAAAACTGTTTTTT. Its translation: CASTPPGATNEKLFF.

At least ten counts were recorded for this clonotype. The chain uses TRBV7-3 and TRBJ2-5, with D uncertain. The germline gives CDR1 SGHTA, CDR2 FQGTGA. The V and J ends lost 1 base and 1 base respectively, with 7 bases between them. This CDR3 is 14 amino acids long. DNA of the CDR3: TGTGCCAGCAGCTTAATAGCTGGCCAAGAGACCCAGTACTTC. This sequence encodes CASSLIAGQETQYF. The complete variable domain, with remaining parts taken from reference TRBV7-3 and TRBJ2-5, reads GAGVSQTPSNKVTEKGKYVELRCDPISGHTALYWYRQSLGQGPEFLIYFQGTGAADDSGLPNDRFFAVRPEGSVSTLKIQRTERGDSAVYLCASSLIAGQETQYFGPGTRLLVL.

The V and J genes are TRBV4-2 and TRBJ2-6; D possibly corresponds to TRBD2 (6 bases). This CDR3 comprises 17 residues. The germline CDR1 and CDR2 sequences are LGHNA and YNFKEQ. V was pared by 1 base and J by 2 bases, with 12 bases between. The CDR3 coding sequence is TGTGCCAGCAGCCAAGCCGGGAGTGGGGCTGGGGCCAACGTCCTGACTTTC. It yields the protein CASSQAGSGAGANVLTF.

This chain connects TRBV7-6 to TRBJ2-1; unclear D gene. The V gene lost 4 bases and the J gene lost 8 bases, with 6 bases spanning the gap. The CDR3 length is 11 residues. Germline loops: CDR1 SGHVS, CDR2 FNYEAQ. CDR3: CASSYRDEQFF. DNA of the CDR3: TGTGCCAGCAGCTATCGCGATGAGCAGTTCTTC.

This clonotype was picked up many times. The rearrangement uses TRBV7-6 and TRBJ2-2, with D perhaps matching TRBD1 (6 bases). The V gene lost 2 bases and the J gene lost 6 bases, with 16 bases spanning the gap. The CDR3 has 16 amino acids. The germline V gene has CDR1 SGHVS and CDR2 FNYEAQ. Here the CDR3 reads CASSLNIGDTAGELFF. The CDR3 bases are TGTGCCAGCAGCTTAAATATTGGGGACACGGCCGGGGAGCTGTTTTTT.

This clonotype turned up a few times. This rearrangement joins TRBV6-5 to TRBJ1-2; D is perhaps TRBD1 (5 bases). Germline-derived CDR1 and CDR2 are MNHEY and SVGAGI. CDR3 length: 14 amino acids. Deletions cut 4 bases from V and 4 bases from J, with 13 bases between. The CDR3: CASSWGRFLYGYTF. CDR3 sequence (DNA): TGTGCCAGCAGTTGGGGACGGTTTCTCTATGGCTACACCTTC.

In DNA form, the CDR3 reads TGTGCCATCAGTGAGACCAGCGAGGGGCCCCAGCATTTT. Encoded protein: CAISETSEGPQHF. J is TRBJ1-5 and V is TRBV10-3; D is undetermined. The CDR3 sequence is 13 residues long. Germline V gene sequence: CDR1 ENHRY, CDR2 SYGVKD. Trimming left V 2 bases short and J 9 bases short, with 11 bases between.